This T cell receptor (beta chain) was documented in a study of T cells in Graves' hyperthyroidism and ophthalmopathy. Study-wide context: Before any treatment, at initial diagnosis, peripheral blood was collected. Whole-study findings and limits: Before onset, ophthalmopathy was predicted by the model a median roughly six months earlier.

In its sample, this clonotype was seen many times. Its antigen remains unidentified. The CDR3 has 16 amino acids. Per the germline V gene, CDR1 is MDHEN and CDR2 is SYDVKM. Trimming removed 4 bases from V and 4 bases from J, with 17 bases in between. RNA transcripts yielded amplified TCR beta CDR3 regions. A first-round RT-PCR of the TCR CDR3 used the HTBI primer set. TCRdb processed the multiplex PCR reads anew with MiXCR; each CDR3 protein has one entry. This sample yields under 800,000 distinct CDR3 sequences, of which around 13% are seen a single time; roughly 10% belongs to the top ten. The chain has TRBV28 and TRBJ2-1, with D maybe TRBD1 (5 bases). This TCR came from a woman between 18 and 30 years old with Graves' hyperthyroidism. Sequenced sample: blood. Written as DNA, the CDR3 is TGTGCCAGCAGTTCCTCACAAGGGGCAAGGTACAATGAGCAGTTCTTC. As protein: CASSSSQGARYNEQFF.